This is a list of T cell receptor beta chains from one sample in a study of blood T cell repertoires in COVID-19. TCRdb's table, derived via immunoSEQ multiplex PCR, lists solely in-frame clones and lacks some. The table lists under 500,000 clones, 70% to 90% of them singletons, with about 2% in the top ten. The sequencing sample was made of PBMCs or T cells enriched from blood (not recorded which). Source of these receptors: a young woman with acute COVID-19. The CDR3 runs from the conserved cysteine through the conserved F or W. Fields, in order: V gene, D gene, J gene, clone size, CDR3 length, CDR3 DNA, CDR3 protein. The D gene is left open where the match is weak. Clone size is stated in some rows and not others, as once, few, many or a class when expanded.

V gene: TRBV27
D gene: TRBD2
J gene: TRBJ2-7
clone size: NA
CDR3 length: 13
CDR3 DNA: TGTGCCAGCAAATCGACTAGCCCCTACGAGCAGTACTTC
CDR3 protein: CASKSTSPYEQYF

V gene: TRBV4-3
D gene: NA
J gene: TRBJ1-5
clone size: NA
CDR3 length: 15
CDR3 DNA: TGCGCCAGCAGCCAAGATATCGCAGGCGATCAGCCCCAGCATTTT
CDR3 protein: CASSQDIAGDQPQHF

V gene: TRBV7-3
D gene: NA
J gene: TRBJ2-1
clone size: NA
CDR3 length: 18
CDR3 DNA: TGTGCCAGCAGCTCCGGAATTTTGCTCCGGGGTAGGCTCAATGAGCAGTTCTTC
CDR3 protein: CASSSGILLRGRLNEQFF

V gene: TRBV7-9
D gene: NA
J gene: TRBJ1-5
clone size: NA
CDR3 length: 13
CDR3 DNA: TGTGCCAGCAGGATGACAGACAATCAGCCCCAGCATTTT
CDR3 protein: CASRMTDNQPQHF

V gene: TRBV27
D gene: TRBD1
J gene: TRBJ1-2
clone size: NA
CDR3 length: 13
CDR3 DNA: TGTGCCAGCAGCTACAGACAGGGCGATGGCTACACCTTC
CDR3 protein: CASSYRQGDGYTF

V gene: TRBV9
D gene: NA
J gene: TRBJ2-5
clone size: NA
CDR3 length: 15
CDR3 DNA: TGTGCCAGCAGCTGGGGGGGGGCTCCACAAGAGACCCAGTACTTC
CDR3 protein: CASSWGGAPQETQYF

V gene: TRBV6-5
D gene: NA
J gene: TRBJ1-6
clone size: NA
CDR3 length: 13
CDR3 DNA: TGTGCCAGCAGCACAGGGCAGAATTCACCCCTCCACTTT
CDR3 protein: CASSTGQNSPLHF

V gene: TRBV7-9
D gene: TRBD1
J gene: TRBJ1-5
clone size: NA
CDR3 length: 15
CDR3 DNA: TGTGCCAGCAGTTCATCGGACAGGGGGGATCAGCCCCAGCATTTT
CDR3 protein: CASSSSDRGDQPQHF

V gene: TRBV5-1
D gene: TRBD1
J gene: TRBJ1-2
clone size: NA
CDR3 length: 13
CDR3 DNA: TGCGCCAGCAGTAATGGACAGGGCTATGGCTACACCTTC
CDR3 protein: CASSNGQGYGYTF

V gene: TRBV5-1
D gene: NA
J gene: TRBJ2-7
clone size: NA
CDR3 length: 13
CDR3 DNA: TGCGCCAGCTCCAATGCGGGGAGCTACGAGCAGTACTTC
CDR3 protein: CASSNAGSYEQYF

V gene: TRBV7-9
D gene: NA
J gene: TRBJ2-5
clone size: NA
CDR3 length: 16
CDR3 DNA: TGTGCCAGCAGCTCCCCACTGGGCGGGCCAGAAGAGACCCAGTACTTC
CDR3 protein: CASSSPLGGPEETQYF

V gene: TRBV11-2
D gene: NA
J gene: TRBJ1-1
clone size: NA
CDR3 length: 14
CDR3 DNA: TGTGCCAGCAGCTTTCCGGGGGGGGGAACTGAAGCTTTCTTT
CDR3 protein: CASSFPGGGTEAFF

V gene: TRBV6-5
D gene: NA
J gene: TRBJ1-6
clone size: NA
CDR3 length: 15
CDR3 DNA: TGTGCCAGCACCCCCGCCGGGACACTTAATTCACCCCTCCACTTT
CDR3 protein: CASTPAGTLNSPLHF

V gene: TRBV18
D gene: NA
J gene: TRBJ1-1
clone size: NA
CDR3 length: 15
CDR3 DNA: TGTGCCAGCTCAAAGGGGCACCCGATGAACACTGAAGCTTTCTTT
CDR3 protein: CASSKGHPMNTEAFF

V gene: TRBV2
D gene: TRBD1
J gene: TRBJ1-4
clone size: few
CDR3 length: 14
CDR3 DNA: TGTGCCAGCAGTCGACAGGGGGCAGCTGAAAAACTGTTTTTT
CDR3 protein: CASSRQGAAEKLFF

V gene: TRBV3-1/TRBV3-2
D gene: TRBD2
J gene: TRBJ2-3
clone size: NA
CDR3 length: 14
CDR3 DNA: TGTGCCAGCAGCCGTAGCGGGGGGCCAGATACGCAGTATTTT
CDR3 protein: CASSRSGGPDTQYF

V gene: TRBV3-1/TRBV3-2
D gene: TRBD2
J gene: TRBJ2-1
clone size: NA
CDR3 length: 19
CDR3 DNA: TGTGCCAGCAGCCAAGCAGGGACTAGCGGGGGGGTTGGGTACAATGAGCAGTTCTTC
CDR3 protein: CASSQAGTSGGVGYNEQFF

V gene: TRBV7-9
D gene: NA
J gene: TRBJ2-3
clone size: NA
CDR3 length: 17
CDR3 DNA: TGTGCCAGCAGCTCCCGAGGAGATGCAACTAGCACAGATACGCAGTATTTT
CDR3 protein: CASSSRGDATSTDTQYF

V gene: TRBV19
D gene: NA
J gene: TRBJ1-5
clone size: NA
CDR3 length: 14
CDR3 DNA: TGTGCCAGTAGTATAGAGGACATAAATCAGCCCCAGCATTTT
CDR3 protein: CASSIEDINQPQHF

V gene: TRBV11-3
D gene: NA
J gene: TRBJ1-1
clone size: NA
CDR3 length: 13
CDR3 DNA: TGTGCCAGCAGCTTAGATCGCGGAAATGAAGCTTTCTTT
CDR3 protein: CASSLDRGNEAFF

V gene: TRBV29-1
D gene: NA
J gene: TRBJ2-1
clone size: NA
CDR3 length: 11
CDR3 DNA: TGCAGCGCCGGTGAGGGAAGGGAGCAGTTCTTC
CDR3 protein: CSAGEGREQFF

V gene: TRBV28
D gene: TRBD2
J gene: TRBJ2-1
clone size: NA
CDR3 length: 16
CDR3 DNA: TGTGCCAGCAGTTTACCCCCTAGCGGGAGTGGAAATGAGCAGTTCTTC
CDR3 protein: CASSLPPSGSGNEQFF

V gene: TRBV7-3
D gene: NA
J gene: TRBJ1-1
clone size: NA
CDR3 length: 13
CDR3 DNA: TGTGCCAGCAGCTCTCAGGGTGACACTGAAGCTTTCTTT
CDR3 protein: CASSSQGDTEAFF

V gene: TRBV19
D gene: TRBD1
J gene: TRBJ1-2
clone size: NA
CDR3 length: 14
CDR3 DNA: TGTGCCAGTAGTATAGAGCACAGGGGACGGGGCTACACCTTC
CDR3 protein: CASSIEHRGRGYTF

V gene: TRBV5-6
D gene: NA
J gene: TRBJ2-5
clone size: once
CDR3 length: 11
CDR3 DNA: TGTGCCAGCAGCATCCGGGAGACCCAGTACTTC
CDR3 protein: CASSIRETQYF

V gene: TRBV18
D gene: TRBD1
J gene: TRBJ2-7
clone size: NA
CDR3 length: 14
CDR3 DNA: TGTGCCAGCTCACCCGGGACAGGCACCTACGAGCAGTACTTC
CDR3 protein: CASSPGTGTYEQYF

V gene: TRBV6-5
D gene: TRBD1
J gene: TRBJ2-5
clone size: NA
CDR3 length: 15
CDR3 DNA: TGTGCCAGCAGTTACTCGACAGGGATCCAAGAGACCCAGTACTTC
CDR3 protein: CASSYSTGIQETQYF

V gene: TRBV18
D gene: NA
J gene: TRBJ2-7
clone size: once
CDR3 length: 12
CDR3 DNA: TGTGCCAGCTCACCCCGGGGGTACGAGCAGTACTTC
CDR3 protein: CASSPRGYEQYF

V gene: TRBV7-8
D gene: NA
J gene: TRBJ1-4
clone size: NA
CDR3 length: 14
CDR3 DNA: TGTGCCAGCAGGGAGGGCATGATTAATGAAAAACTGTTTTTT
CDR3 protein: CASREGMINEKLFF

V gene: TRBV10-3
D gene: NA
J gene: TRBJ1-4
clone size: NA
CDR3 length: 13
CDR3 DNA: TGTGCCACCCGCCTCGGGTTTAGTGAAAAACTGTTTTTT
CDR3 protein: CATRLGFSEKLFF

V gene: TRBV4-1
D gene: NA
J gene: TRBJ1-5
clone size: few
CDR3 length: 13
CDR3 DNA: TGCGCCAGCAGCGCACAGCGGAATCAGCCCCAGCATTTT
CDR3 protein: CASSAQRNQPQHF

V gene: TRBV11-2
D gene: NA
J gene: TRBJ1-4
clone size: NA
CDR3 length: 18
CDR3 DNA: TGTGCCAGCAGCCTCGGACAGATAAAGGGGATAAAATACGAAAAACTGTTTTTT
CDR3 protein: CASSLGQIKGIKYEKLFF

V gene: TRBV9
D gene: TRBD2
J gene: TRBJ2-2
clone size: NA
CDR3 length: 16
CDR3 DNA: TGTGCCAGCACTCCACTAGCGGGGGGGAACACCGGGGAGCTGTTTTTT
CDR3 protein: CASTPLAGGNTGELFF

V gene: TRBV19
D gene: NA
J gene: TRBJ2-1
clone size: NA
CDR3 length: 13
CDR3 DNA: TGTGCCAGTAGTATAAGCCCGTCAGGGGTGCAGTTCTTC
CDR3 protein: CASSISPSGVQFF

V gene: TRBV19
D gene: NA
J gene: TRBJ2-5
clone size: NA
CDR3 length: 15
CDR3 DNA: TGTGCCAGTAGCCCCGGGGCGGGAAACCAAGAGACCCAGTACTTC
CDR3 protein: CASSPGAGNQETQYF

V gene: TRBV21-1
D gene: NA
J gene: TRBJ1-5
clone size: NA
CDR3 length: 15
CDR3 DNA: TGTGCCATTCATTATGACAGGGCCAGAGTTCAGCCCCAGCATTTT
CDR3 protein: CAIHYDRARVQPQHF

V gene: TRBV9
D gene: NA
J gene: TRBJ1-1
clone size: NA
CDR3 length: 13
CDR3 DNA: TGTGCCAGCAGCACAGAAGCGGGGGCTGAAGCTTTCTTT
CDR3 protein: CASSTEAGAEAFF

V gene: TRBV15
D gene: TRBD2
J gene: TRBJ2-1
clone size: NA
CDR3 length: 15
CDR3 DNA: TGTGCCACCAGCGAGTCGGGGGGCTCCTACAATGAGCAGTTCTTC
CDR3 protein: CATSESGGSYNEQFF

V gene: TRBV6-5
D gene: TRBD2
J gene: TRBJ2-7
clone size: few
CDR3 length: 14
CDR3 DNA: TGTGCCAGCAGAGACGGGAGGGGATCCTACGAGCAGTACTTC
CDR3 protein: CASRDGRGSYEQYF

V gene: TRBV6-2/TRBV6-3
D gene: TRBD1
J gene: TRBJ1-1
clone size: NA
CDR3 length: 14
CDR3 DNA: TGTGCCAGCAGTTACCGGCGACAGGGCCCTGAAGCTTTCTTT
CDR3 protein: CASSYRRQGPEAFF

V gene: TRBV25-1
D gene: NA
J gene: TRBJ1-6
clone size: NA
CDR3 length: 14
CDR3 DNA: TGTGCCAGCACCAGGGCGGGGTCCGGCTCACCCCTCCACTTT
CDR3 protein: CASTRAGSGSPLHF

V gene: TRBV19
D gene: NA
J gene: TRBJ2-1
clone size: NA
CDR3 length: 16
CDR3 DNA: TGTGCCAGTAGTATGTCGGGACTGTCTACCTACAATGAGCAGTTCTTC
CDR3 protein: CASSMSGLSTYNEQFF

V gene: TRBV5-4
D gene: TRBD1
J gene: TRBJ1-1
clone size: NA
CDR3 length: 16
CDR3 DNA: TGTGCCAGCAGCCTCGGACAGGGGGCCCTTGGAGGTGAAGCTTTCTTT
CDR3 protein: CASSLGQGALGGEAFF

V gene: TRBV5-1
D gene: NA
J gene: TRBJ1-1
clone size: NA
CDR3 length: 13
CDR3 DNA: TGCGCCAGCATGGAGGGGCGGGGTGCTGAAGCTTTCTTT
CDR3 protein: CASMEGRGAEAFF

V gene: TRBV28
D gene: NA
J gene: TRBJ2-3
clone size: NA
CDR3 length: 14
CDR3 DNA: TGTGCCAGCAGTACTAGCTCGAAGACAGATACGCAGTATTTT
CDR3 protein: CASSTSSKTDTQYF

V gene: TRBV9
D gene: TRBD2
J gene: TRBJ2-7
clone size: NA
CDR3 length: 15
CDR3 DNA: TGTGCCAGCAGCGGAGCCGGGACTAGCGCCTACGAGCAGTACTTC
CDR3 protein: CASSGAGTSAYEQYF

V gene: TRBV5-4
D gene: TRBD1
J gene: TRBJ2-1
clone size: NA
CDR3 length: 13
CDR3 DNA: TGTGCCAGCAGCTCCTGGCCAGGGGGTGAGCAGTTCTTC
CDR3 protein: CASSSWPGGEQFF